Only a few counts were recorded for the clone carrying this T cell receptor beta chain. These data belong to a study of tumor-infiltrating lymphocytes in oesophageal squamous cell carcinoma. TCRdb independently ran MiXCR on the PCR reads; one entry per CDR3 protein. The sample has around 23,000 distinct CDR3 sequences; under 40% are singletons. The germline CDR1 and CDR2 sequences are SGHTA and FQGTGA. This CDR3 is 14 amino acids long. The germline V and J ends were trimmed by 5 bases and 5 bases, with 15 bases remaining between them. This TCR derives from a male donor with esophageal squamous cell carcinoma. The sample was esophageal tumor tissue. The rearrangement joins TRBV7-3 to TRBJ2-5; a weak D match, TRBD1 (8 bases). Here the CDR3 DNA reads TGTGCCAGCAGCCCCAGGGGGCGGGGGGAGACCCAGTACTTC. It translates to CASSPRGRGETQYF.